This is a list of T cell receptor beta chains from one sample in a study of blood T cell repertoires in COVID-19. The table came from immunoSEQ multiplex PCR; TCRdb's copy has only in-frame clones and leaves some out. This table has more than 100,000 clones, around 87% appearing once. Material: peripheral blood. These receptors originate from a man aged 50-60 years with active COVID-19. Both conserved end residues are part of each CDR3. A D gene is named only where the DNA matches it firmly. Clone size, where shown, is once, few, many, or a class for clones that have expanded.

j_call,clone_size,d_call,v_call,cdr3_aa,cdr3_nt
TRBJ2-1,once,TRBD1,TRBV7-3,CASSQDRGNYEQFF,TGTGCCAGCAGCCAAGACAGGGGGAACTATGAGCAGTTCTTC
TRBJ1-3,-,-,TRBV5-5,CASSLEDFSYAGNTIYF,TGTGCCAGCAGCTTGGAAGACTTCTCTTATGCTGGAAACACCATATATTTT
TRBJ1-5,-,-,TRBV19,CASSQGFQPQHF,TGTGCCAGTAGTCAGGGGTTTCAGCCCCAGCATTTT
TRBJ1-2,-,TRBD1,TRBV3-1/TRBV3-2,CASSPGTVSNYGYTF,TGTGCCAGCAGCCCCGGGACAGTCTCTAACTATGGCTACACCTTC
TRBJ2-5,-,TRBD1,TRBV27,CASSLSGDRLLETQYF,TGTGCCAGCAGTTTATCGGGGGACAGACTATTAGAGACCCAGTACTTC
TRBJ2-1,-,TRBD2,TRBV13,CASSPREIAGDAYNEQFF,TGTGCCAGCAGCCCAAGGGAAATAGCGGGGGACGCCTACAATGAGCAGTTCTTC
TRBJ1-2,-,TRBD1,TRBV18,CASSPPLGQMLHGYTF,TGTGCCAGCTCACCACCTTTGGGACAGATGCTCCATGGCTACACCTTC
TRBJ2-3,-,-,TRBV21-1,CASSSQALTTDTQYF,TGTGCCAGCAGCTCGCAGGCACTGACCACAGATACGCAGTATTTT
TRBJ2-3,-,-,TRBV7-9,CASGGAVHTSTDTQYF,TGTGCCAGCGGCGGGGCAGTTCATACTAGCACAGATACGCAGTATTTT
TRBJ2-1,-,-,TRBV15,CATSIGQNNEQFF,TGTGCCACCAGCATAGGACAGAACAATGAGCAGTTCTTC
TRBJ2-2,-,-,TRBV7-9,CASSFRGKKGGELFF,TGTGCCAGCAGCTTCCGAGGGAAAAAGGGCGGGGAGCTGTTTTTT
TRBJ2-3,-,TRBD2,TRBV18,CASSGFVGGTDTQYF,TGTGCCAGCTCCGGTTTTGTCGGGGGGACAGATACGCAGTATTTT